This TCR beta chain was sequenced for a study of blood T cell repertoires in COVID-19. This CDR3 comprises 15 residues. V lost 4 bases to trimming and J lost 2 bases; unmatched junction nucleotides: 4. CDR1 is LGHNA and CDR2 is YNFKEQ in the germline V gene. Sequencing used immunoSEQ multiplex PCR; TCRdb keeps in-frame clones, though not all of them. The data hold roughly 43,000 clones, with more than 70% observed a single time. The chain joins TRBV4-2 to TRBJ2-5; 10 bases align to TRBD2. Sequencing was done on a sample of peripheral blood. This clonotype originated in a human donor in a cohort sampled during active COVID-19. The CDR3 bases are TGTGCCAGCAGCCCGCGGACTAGCGGACAAGAGACCCAGTACTTC. Translated: CASSPRTSGQETQYF.